The source of this T cell receptor beta chain is a study of vaccination and CD4 T cells after COVID-19. Study context: Sampling post-COVID took place a median roughly 93 days after diagnosis (range 35 to 161). Control cultures received a CEFX pool, an HIV-1 Nef pool, or no peptide. Notes on the study in general: Spike mono-reactivity was found in 304 of 307 vaccine-specific clones from convalescent patients. Relatively few convalescent patients were studied, without early post-infection timepoints.

Treatment: roughly 10-day PBMC culture with coronavirus spike peptide pools or control peptides (ViraFEST assay). Concerning this clonotype itself: Its specificity is not known.

Germline CDR1 is SNHLY and CDR2 is FYNNEI. Trimming removed 1 base from V and 5 bases from J, with 5 bases in between. This CDR3 is 13 amino acids long. The Oncomine TCR Beta short-read assay was applied to DNA of cultured CD4+ T cells. TCRdb re-derived calls from the PCR reads in MiXCR, one entry per CDR3 protein. The table shows some 15,000 distinct CDR3 sequences, with roughly 50% occurring only once. The receptor was derived from a human donor who had recovered from COVID-19. The sequenced material came from CD4+ T cells from blood, cultured in vitro. The V call is TRBV2, the J call TRBJ2-2; D is unresolved. This CDR3 is CASSEELTGELFF. DNA for the CDR3: TGTGCCAGCAGTGAAGAACTGACCGGGGAGCTGTTTTTT.